This is a list of T cell receptor beta chains from one sample in a study of vaccination and CD4 T cells after COVID-19. TCRdb re-called the PCR reads through MiXCR, storing one row per CDR3 protein. Among just over 20,000 distinct CDR3 sequences listed, about 43% were seen once. What these receptors recognize is not known. The sequences come from CD4+ T cells from blood, cultured in vitro, collected after SARS-CoV-2 vaccination. These receptors were taken from a human donor who had recovered from COVID-19. CDR3s include the opening cysteine and the closing phenylalanine or tryptophan.

j_call v_call cdr3_aa
TRBJ2-7 TRBV6-1 CASSALAGVSVVGSYEQYF
TRBJ1-2 TRBV14 CASSQVPNYGYTF
TRBJ2-2 TRBV7-8 CASSLGAGGNTGELFF
TRBJ1-5 TRBV12-3/TRBV12-4 CASSPGQLSNQPQHF
TRBJ2-4 TRBV6-1 CASSATRNLAKNIQYF
TRBJ2-1 TRBV7-2 CASSPSYNEQFF
TRBJ2-7 TRBV6-1 CASSMDIWKQYF
TRBJ2-7 TRBV6-5 CASSYSSPERAAYEQYF
TRBJ1-5 TRBV7-2 CASSEPGMPQHF
TRBJ1-2 TRBV28 CASSLLSLRTGYYGYTF
TRBJ1-2 TRBV24-1 CATSDPTGENYGYTF
TRBJ2-7 TRBV29-1 CSVEAGTSGSGYEQYF
TRBJ1-1 TRBV6-1 CASSRQGFGAFF
TRBJ1-2 TRBV12-3/TRBV12-4 CASSEYGTAYGYTF
TRBJ1-2 TRBV6-1 CASSPLSDGYTF
TRBJ2-2 TRBV6-5 CASSYSRVAGGRTGELFF
TRBJ2-5 TRBV12-3/TRBV12-4 CASSLGQKETQYF
TRBJ2-5 TRBV7-8 CASSFGTTRRETQYF
TRBJ2-7 TRBV7-2 CASSLDRGNWYEQYF
TRBJ1-1 TRBV6-1 CAGRQGDTEAFF
TRBJ1-1 TRBV7-3 CASSLTFGLNTEAFF
TRBJ2-7 TRBV10-3 CAISVEGYEQYF
TRBJ2-1 TRBV4-3 CASSQSSGSWVSEQFF
TRBJ1-5 TRBV6-5 CASSYRQGNQPQHF
TRBJ1-5 TRBV20-1 CSARIAGTVDQPQHF
TRBJ2-5 TRBV7-2 CASSQRLAGLETQYF
TRBJ2-3 TRBV20-1 CSASPPGESTDTQYF
TRBJ1-5 TRBV19 CASSIDPPTPQHF
TRBJ1-2 TRBV6-1 CASSARQGAEGHTF
TRBJ1-1 TRBV28 CASSFQGSNTEAFF
TRBJ1-5 TRBV6-1 CASSEFGSQVQPQHF
TRBJ2-3 TRBV20-1 CSAIRPGASDTQYF
TRBJ2-3 TRBV20-1 CSAASDTQYF
TRBJ1-6 TRBV27 CASSKGLRRDRADPFHF
TRBJ2-2 TRBV20-1 CSARDEGTHTGELFF
TRBJ1-6 TRBV19 CASSILMTGAKNSPLHF
TRBJ2-3 TRBV7-2 CASSLVGTSGVTDTQYF
TRBJ2-4 TRBV20-1 CSAVLTSGSQNIQYF
TRBJ1-5 TRBV11-3 CASSLEGGDQPQHF
TRBJ1-2 TRBV28 CASSLLAGNYGYTF
TRBJ2-5 TRBV5-6 CASSPLGGERGETQYF
TRBJ1-2 TRBV27 CASSSGWTGASRNSYTF
TRBJ2-3 TRBV10-1 CASSEYRLADTQYF
TRBJ1-6 TRBV2 CASRHNRGSSPLHF
TRBJ1-2 TRBV7-2 CASSPATGVNYGYTF
TRBJ1-5 TRBV19 CASSVGEAGQRVTVDQPQHF